This TCR beta chain comes out of a study of response to subunit inactivated influenza vaccine. CDR1 and CDR2 from the germline V gene are LNHDA and SQIVND (reference sequence). V was cut by 4 bases and J by 6 bases, with 17 bases left in between. The CDR3 is 15 amino acids. General study results and limits: Researchers suggested that each seasonal influenza vaccination recruits few new T cells.

TCRdb ran MiXCR on the RT-PCR reads and lists one entry per CDR3 protein. The sample has hundreds of thousands of distinct CDR3 sequences, 25% seen once; the top ten hold around 1.8%. As regards this clonotype: Its specificity is unknown.

The TCR was taken from a man aged 50 or older who received an inactivated influenza vaccine. The rearrangement joins TRBV19 to TRBJ2-3, with a weak D call TRBD2 (7 bases). The sample in question was CD4+ T cells sorted from PBMCs, obtained more than 4 days after vaccination. CDR3 sequence (DNA): TGTGCCAGTAGTAGTCGGGGGGCCCCCCGGGATACGCAGTATTTT. Protein product: CASSSRGAPRDTQYF.